This T cell receptor beta chain was identified during a study of T cell changes during pregnancy in multiple sclerosis (dated by TCRdb to 2018 to 2020). Broadly, across the study: The study examined how the T cell repertoire changed over the course of pregnancy in women with multiple sclerosis.

Turning to this clone: This clone's antigen is unknown. Per-nucleotide qualities are absent, and no much larger clonotype sits a single base away.

The method behind the library was the immunoSEQ multiplex PCR assay. TCRdb limited this immuneACCESS table to in-frame rearrangements with V and J called. A share of clones is missing; checked studies link under half to unresolved V genes, and the rest is unexplained. Recorded for this sample are about 50,000 clones; around 90% of them occurred a single time. Jointly, the top ten make up 0.35% to 0.4% of the sample. This receptor was identified in a female donor with multiple sclerosis, enrolled in a pregnancy study. Sample: CD4+ T cells from peripheral blood mononuclear cells, taken after pregnancy.

The CDR3 region has the sequence CASSQDRAGAFTDTQYF. The nucleotide sequence reads TGCGCCAGCAGCCAAGATAGGGCGGGAGCCTTCACAGATACGCAGTATTTT. The V gene is TRBV4-3 and the J gene is TRBJ2-3; 7 bases in the middle match TRBD2. Per the germline V gene, LGHNA is the CDR1 and YSLEER is the CDR2. V is pruned by 0 bases and J by 2 bases, leaving 8 bases of the junction without a gene match. The CDR3 holds 17 amino acids from the cysteine to the phenylalanine. The read is trimmed to its CDR3 DNA, 51 bases read in frame from base 1.